A selection of T cell receptor beta chains follows, all from one sample in a study of blood T cell repertoires in COVID-19. Some clones are missing from TCRdb's copy, which holds only in-frame ones; the method was immunoSEQ multiplex PCR. The sample records roughly 69,000 clones, more than 60% being singletons. Sequenced: peripheral blood. The receptors come from a human donor in a cohort sampled during active COVID-19. CDR3s include the opening cysteine and the closing phenylalanine or tryptophan. A D gene is named only where the DNA matches it firmly. A clone size is listed for some rows: how often the clone was seen (once, few, many), or a class if it is expanded.

>TRBV19|TRBJ2-2|TRBD2|few
CASSPSGVNTGELFF
TGTGCCAGTAGTCCTAGCGGGGTGAACACCGGGGAGCTGTTTTTT
>TRBV2|TRBJ2-1|NA|NA
CASSEGQVSSYNEQFF
TGTGCCAGCAGTGAAGGACAGGTGAGCTCCTACAATGAGCAGTTCTTC
>TRBV6-6|TRBJ1-2|TRBD1|NA
CASSLQGDSGYTF
TGTGCCAGCAGTTTGCAGGGGGATAGTGGCTACACCTTC
>TRBV14|TRBJ2-7|TRBD1|NA
CASSQASQGADFPYEQYF
TGTGCCAGCAGCCAAGCTTCCCAGGGGGCTGACTTTCCCTACGAGCAGTACTTC
>TRBV30|TRBJ2-6|NA|NA
CAWSDGHLTPGANVLTF
TGTGCCTGGAGTGATGGACACCTCACCCCTGGGGCCAACGTCCTGACTTTC
>TRBV21-1|TRBJ2-5|NA|once
CASSRGGRLSETQYF
TGTGCCAGCAGCAGGGGAGGCAGGTTATCAGAGACCCAGTACTTC
>TRBV7-2|TRBJ2-1|TRBD2|NA
CASSLKSGGGNEQFF
TGTGCCAGCAGCTTAAAAAGCGGGGGAGGCAATGAGCAGTTCTTC
>TRBV19|TRBJ1-3|NA|few
CASRSVFLSGNTIYF
TGTGCCAGTAGATCCGTCTTCCTCTCTGGAAACACCATATATTTT
>TRBV14|TRBJ2-5|TRBD1|once
CASSQVGQGVRETQYF
TGTGCCAGCAGCCAAGTGGGACAGGGGGTACGAGAGACCCAGTACTTC
>TRBV6-2/TRBV6-3|TRBJ1-1|NA|few
CASSTGNTEAFF
TGTGCCAGCAGTACAGGGAACACTGAAGCTTTCTTT
>TRBV13|TRBJ1-6|TRBD1|NA
CASSLEGANSPLHF
TGTGCCAGCAGCTTAGAGGGGGCTAATTCACCCCTCCACTTT
>TRBV29-1|TRBJ2-6|NA|NA
CSVVESPGANVLTF
TGCAGCGTCGTGGAGAGTCCCGGGGCCAACGTCCTGACTTTC
>TRBV19|TRBJ2-1|TRBD1|NA
CASGDSGTGSNEQFF
TGTGCCAGTGGAGATTCCGGGACAGGATCGAATGAGCAGTTCTTC
>TRBV10-3|TRBJ1-5|TRBD1|few
CATGQDPNQPQHF
TGTGCCACCGGACAGGACCCCAATCAGCCCCAGCATTTT
>TRBV11-2|TRBJ2-7|NA|few
CASSLPDMPRYF
TGTGCCAGCAGCTTGCCCGACATGCCGCGGTACTTC
>TRBV14|TRBJ2-3|NA|NA
CASSPGQSHTQYF
TGTGCCAGCAGCCCAGGACAGAGCCATACGCAGTATTTT
>TRBV5-1|TRBJ1-5|TRBD1|few
CASSLQGGDSNQPQHF
TGCGCCAGCAGCTTACAGGGGGGAGATAGCAATCAGCCCCAGCATTTT
>TRBV6-5|TRBJ1-3|TRBD1|once
CASRDRGGNTIYF
TGTGCCAGCAGAGACAGGGGTGGAAACACCATATATTTT
>TRBV2|TRBJ2-1|TRBD2|NA
CASSLKSGGHLGEQFF
TGTGCCAGCAGTTTAAAGTCGGGGGGTCATCTCGGTGAGCAGTTCTTC
>TRBV15|TRBJ2-5|TRBD1|NA
CATSRPGQGAQETQYF
TGTGCCACCAGCAGGCCGGGACAGGGGGCTCAAGAGACCCAGTACTTC
>TRBV3-1/TRBV3-2|TRBJ1-1|NA|NA
CASSQVYNTEAFF
TGTGCCAGCAGCCAAGTATATAACACTGAAGCTTTCTTT
>TRBV7-8|TRBJ1-3|TRBD1|NA
CASSLDRGPIYF
TGTGCCAGCAGCTTAGACAGGGGCCCCATATATTTT
>TRBV3-1/TRBV3-2|TRBJ2-3|TRBD1|NA
CASSLRTGITDTQYF
TGTGCCAGCAGCCTTCGGACAGGGATCACAGATACGCAGTATTTT
>TRBV29-1|TRBJ2-5|NA|NA
CSVVGGETQYF
TGCAGCGTCGTGGGAGGAGAGACCCAGTACTTC
>TRBV6-5|TRBJ1-1|NA|NA
CASRVWTDNTEAFF
TGTGCCAGCAGGGTTTGGACAGACAACACTGAAGCTTTCTTT
>TRBV11-2|TRBJ2-1|NA|NA
CASTSNYGGFGQFF
TGTGCCAGCACATCCAATTACGGCGGGTTCGGGCAGTTCTTC
>TRBV5-1|TRBJ2-7|TRBD2|NA
CASSGDQGSGGEQYF
TGCGCCAGCAGCGGAGACCAGGGGAGCGGGGGGGAGCAGTACTTC
>TRBV7-2|TRBJ1-4|NA|NA
CASSLQGRNEKLFF
TGTGCCAGCAGCTTGCAGGGTAGGAATGAAAAACTGTTTTTT